This T cell receptor beta chain was identified during a study of blood T cell repertoires in COVID-19. Whole-study context: Whether acute or convalescent, the COVID-19 samples came from the United States, Italy and Spain. Sources were T cells, B-cell-depleted T cells, or PBMCs; the material itself was cDNA or gDNA.

Per the original data handling: The authors estimated nucleated cell counts from reference gene primer amplification. Produced via immunoSEQ multiplex PCR; TCRdb's table is partial and in-frame only. V, J and clone size are those of that table, while D and trimming were read from the DNA. Here the sample spans fewer than 250,000 clones, roughly 85% being singletons. The germline V gene encodes CDR1 SGHTA and CDR2 FQGNSA. Between the trimmed V and J ends, which lost 6 bases and 8 bases, there was a span of 16 bases. The CDR3 length is 13 residues. The source material was peripheral blood. The receptor comes from a man in his forties with acute or convalescent COVID-19. The chain joins TRBV7-2 to TRBJ1-2; D ambiguous. The CDR3: CASSYLRAAGYTF. The CDR3 DNA follows: TGTGCCAGCAGTTACTTGAGGGCAGCGGGCTACACCTTC.